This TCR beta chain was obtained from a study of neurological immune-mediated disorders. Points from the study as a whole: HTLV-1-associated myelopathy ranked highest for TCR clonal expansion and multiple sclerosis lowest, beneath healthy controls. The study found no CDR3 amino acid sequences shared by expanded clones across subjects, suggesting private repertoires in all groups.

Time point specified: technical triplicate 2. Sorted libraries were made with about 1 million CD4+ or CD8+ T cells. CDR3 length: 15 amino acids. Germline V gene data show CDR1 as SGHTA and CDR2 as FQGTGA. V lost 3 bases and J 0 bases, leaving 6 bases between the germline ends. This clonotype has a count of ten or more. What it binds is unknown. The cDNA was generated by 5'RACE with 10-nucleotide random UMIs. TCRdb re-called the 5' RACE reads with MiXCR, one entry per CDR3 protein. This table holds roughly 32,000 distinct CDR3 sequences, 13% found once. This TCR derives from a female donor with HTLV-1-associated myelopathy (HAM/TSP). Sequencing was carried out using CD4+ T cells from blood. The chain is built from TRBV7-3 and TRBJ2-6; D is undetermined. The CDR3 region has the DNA TGTGCCAGCAGCTTCTACAGCTCTGGGGCCAACGTCCTGACTTTC. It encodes CASSFYSSGANVLTF.